Each of the 5 T cell receptor beta chains below was sequenced from the same sample in a study of blood T cells in healthy people across ages (dated by TCRdb to about 2015). To prepare the library, 5' RACE was applied. Data came from an Illumina HiSeq 2500. A second PCR of about 6 to 11 cycles was performed with a sample-barcoded 5' primer and a J-beta primer mix. TCRdb trimmed the raw reads at Q25, called clones with MiXCR and kept productive beta chains. All rows with the same CDR3 protein become a single entry with the most common DNA and genes. Present in this sample are 800,000 to 900,000 distinct CDR3 sequences, around two thirds of which were seen just once. The ten top clones hold roughly 25% of the sample. Sequenced input: blood. Receptor source: a man aged 30 to 39 in good health.

CDR3 in amino acids: CASSLLGGGANEQFF. CDR3 in DNA: TGTGCCAGCAGTTTATTGGGCGGGGGGGCCAATGAGCAGTTCTTC. The rearrangement links TRBV28 to TRBJ2-1, with TRBD2 identical over 9 bases. With 1 base clipped from V and 6 bases from J, the junction kept 4 bases outside the gene matches. The CDR3 is 15 residues long. CDR1 and CDR2 from the germline V gene are MDHEN and SYDVKM.

This clonotype was detected a few times. V is TRBV29-1 and J is TRBJ1-2; D is unclear. V lost 7 bases, J lost 0 bases, and 15 bases lay in between. CDR3 length: 14 residues. In germline, CDR1 is SQVTM, CDR2 ANQGSEA. CDR3 nucleotides: TGCAGCGCAACCGGAGGCGATGCTAACTATGGCTACACCTTC. Protein product: CSATGGDANYGYTF.

The genes are TRBV28 and TRBJ1-2; possibly TRBD1 for D (5 bases). Germline CDR1 MDHEN, CDR2 SYDVKM. CDR3 size: 12 residues. The CDR3 nucleotides are TGTTCCTGGGGGAGACCTAACTATGGCTACACCTTC. Encoded protein: CSWGRPNYGYTF.

This clonotype came up once. The rearrangement links TRBV6-2 or TRBV6-3 to TRBJ2-3, with 8 bases aligning to TRBD2. V trimming: 7 bases; J trimming: 4 bases; junction bases outside the gene matches: 7. Per germline, CDR1 MNHEY and CDR2 SVGEGT. The CDR3 runs 14 residues. CDR3 nucleotides: TGTGCCAGCACCGAGAGCGGGGGAGCAGATACGCAGTATTTT. It codes for CASTESGGADTQYF.

This clonotype turned up a few times. The genes are TRBV7-2 and TRBJ2-3; TRBD2 aligns across 9 bases. This CDR3 contains 15 residues. V lost 1 base and J lost 6; bases outside the gene matches: 5. CDR1 and CDR2 from the germline V gene are SGHTA and FQGNSA. CDR3 amino acids: CASSLEPSGADTQYF. Written as DNA, the CDR3 is TGTGCCAGCAGCTTAGAGCCTAGCGGGGCTGATACGCAGTATTTT.